One and the same sample provided the 8 T cell receptor beta chains below, sequenced in a study of T cells in Graves' hyperthyroidism and ophthalmopathy. Template material for amplifying TCR beta CDR3 regions consisted of RNA transcripts. The HTBI primer set served for first-round RT-PCR of the TCR CDR3. Using its own MiXCR run on the multiplex PCR reads, TCRdb lists one record per CDR3 protein. The sample comprises approximately 400,000 distinct CDR3 sequences, roughly 14% of which are singletons, and roughly 11% rests with the top ten. The sample was blood. The receptors derive from a woman aged 55 to 70 with Graves' hyperthyroidism.

This clonotype turned up a few times. The chain carries TRBV2 and TRBJ2-1; TRBD2 matches at 8 bases. V was clipped by 6 bases and J by 13 bases; unmatched bases: 5. Germline V gives CDR1 SNHLY, CDR2 FYNNEI. The CDR3 spans 11 residues. The CDR3 reads CASRGLDFQFF. The CDR3 DNA reads as TGTGCCAGCAGGGGACTAGATTTCCAGTTCTTC. Combining the CDR3 with reference TRBV2 and TRBJ2-1 gives the whole variable domain EPEVTQTPSHQVTQMGQEVILRCVPISNHLYFYWYRQILGQKVEFLVSFYNNEISEKSEIFDDQFSVERPDGSNFTLKIRSTKLEDSAMYFCASRGLDFQFFGPGTRLTVL.

This clonotype has at least ten counts. CDR3 sequence: CASSPPGSYNEQFF. CDR3 nucleotides: TGTGCCAGCAGCCCCCCTGGCTCCTACAATGAGCAGTTCTTC. The rearrangement joins TRBV12-3 or TRBV12-4 to TRBJ2-1; D remains ambiguous. With 6 bases removed from V and 0 bases from J, the gap between germline ends came to 9 bases. The CDR3 loop spans 14 amino acids.

The chain uses TRBV29-1 and TRBJ1-1; 7 bases agree with TRBD1. CDR3 length: 11 residues. V shed 3 bases, J shed 7 bases, and the junction held 2 bases outside the gene matches. CDR1 SQVTM and CDR2 ANQGSEA come from the germline V gene. CDR3 sequence: CSVEGQFEAFF. In DNA form, the CDR3 reads TGCAGCGTTGAGGGACAGTTTGAAGCTTTCTTT. The entire variable domain, with the rest obtained from reference TRBV29-1 and TRBJ1-1, is as follows: SAVISQKPSRDICQRGTSLTIQCQVDSQVTMMFWYRQQPGQSLTLIATANQGSEATYESGFVIDKFPISRPNLTFSTLTVSNMSPEDSSIYLCSVEGQFEAFFGQGTRLTVV.

The chain combines TRBV7-2 with TRBJ2-3; D perhaps matches TRBD2 (6 bases). This CDR3 has 15 residues. Trimming shortened V by 3 bases and J by 0 bases, and 10 bases separated the two germline ends. Germline-derived CDR1 and CDR2 are SGHTA and FQGNSA. The CDR3 loop reads CASSFTGTSTDTQYF. CDR3 bases: TGTGCCAGCAGCTTTACCGGGACTAGCACAGATACGCAGTATTTT.

The chain combines TRBV6-2 or TRBV6-3 with TRBJ1-2; D ambiguous. Germline CDR1 MNHEY, CDR2 SVGEGT. Trimming pared 8 bases from V and 12 bases from J, leaving 22 bases between. The CDR3 loop spans 13 amino acids. As DNA, the CDR3 is TGTGCCAGCCATGGAAGGTCCCCTCTCCTTAACACCTTC. Protein: CASHGRSPLLNTF.

The table lists this clonotype with many counts. The rearrangement links TRBV29-1 to TRBJ2-5; perhaps TRBD1 as D (6 bases). The V gene lost 4 bases and the J gene lost 0 bases, with 18 bases spanning the gap. Per germline, CDR1 SQVTM and CDR2 ANQGSEA. The CDR3 contains 16 residues. The CDR3 nucleotides are TGCAGCGTTGCGCAGCCGGGACAAATATACCAAGAGACCCAGTACTTC. Encoded protein: CSVAQPGQIYQETQYF.

The rearrangement links TRBV3-1 to TRBJ2-7; 8 bases line up with TRBD2. The J segment lost 5 bases and the V segment lost 3 bases, leaving 3 bases of the junction unmatched. Germline loops: CDR1 LGHDT, CDR2 YNNKEL (reference sequence). The CDR3 spans 13 residues. The CDR3 coding sequence is TGTGCCAGCAGCCACGGGGGGGGCCACGAGCAGTACTTC. Its translation is CASSHGGGHEQYF.

This chain uses TRBV2 with TRBJ2-5; D unclear. CDR1 is SNHLY and CDR2 is FYNNEI in the germline V gene. The CDR3 totals 11 residues. V lost 6 bases to trimming and J lost 9 bases, with 11 bases between them. The CDR3 DNA sequence: TGTGCCAGCAGCGAACCGTCGTCCCAGTACTTC. This codes for CASSEPSSQYF.